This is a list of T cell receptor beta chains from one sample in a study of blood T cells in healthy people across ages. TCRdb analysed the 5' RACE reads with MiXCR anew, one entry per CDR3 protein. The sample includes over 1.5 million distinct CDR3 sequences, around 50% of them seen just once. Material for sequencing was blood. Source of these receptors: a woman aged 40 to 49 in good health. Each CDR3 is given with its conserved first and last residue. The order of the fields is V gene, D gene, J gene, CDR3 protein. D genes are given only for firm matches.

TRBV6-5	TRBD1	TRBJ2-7	CASSYSKGQFSYEQYF
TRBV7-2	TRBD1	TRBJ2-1	CASSLTGSNEQFF
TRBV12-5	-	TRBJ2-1	CAGGLVREKFF
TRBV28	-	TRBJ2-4	CASGYPLRVLGEQYF
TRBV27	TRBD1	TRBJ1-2	CASSPLDREDGYTF
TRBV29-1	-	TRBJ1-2	CSVEDLNEGPYGYTF
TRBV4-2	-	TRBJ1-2	CASSHGQKNYGYTF
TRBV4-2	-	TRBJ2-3	CASSQDGTVADTQYF
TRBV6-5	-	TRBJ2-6	CASTLRGGANVLTF
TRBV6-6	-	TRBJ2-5	CASGAAGTRQETQYF
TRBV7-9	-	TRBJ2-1	CASSLSGPPLISYNEQFF
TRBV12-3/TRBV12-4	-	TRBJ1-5	CASSLKTSNQPQHF
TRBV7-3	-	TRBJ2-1	CASSVIGAGEQFF
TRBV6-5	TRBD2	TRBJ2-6	CASSYAAGGPPGANVLTF
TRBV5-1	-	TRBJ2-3	CASSSSGGMDTQYF
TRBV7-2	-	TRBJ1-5	CASSLEYSPNQPQHF
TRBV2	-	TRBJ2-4	CASSERQDSLNIQYF
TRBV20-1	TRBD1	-	CSASARDRLSETQYF
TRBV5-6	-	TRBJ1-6	CASSLVGSYNSPLHF
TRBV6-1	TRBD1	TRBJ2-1	CASKPLTGGAYNEQFF
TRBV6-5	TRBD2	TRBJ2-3	CASSLRPSGTSGGLDTQYF
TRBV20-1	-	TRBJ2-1	CSARPWHGSYNEQFF
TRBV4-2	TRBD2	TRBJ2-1	CASSQEGLAGSNEQFF
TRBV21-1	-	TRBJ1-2	CASIDFGTGYGYTF
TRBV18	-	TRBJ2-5	CASSPQLGGQETQYF
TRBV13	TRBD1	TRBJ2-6	CASSRTGQTGANVLTF
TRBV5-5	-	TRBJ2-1	CASSRQGLAYNEQFF
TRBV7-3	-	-	CASSLTSGGGGQETQYF
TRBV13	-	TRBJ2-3	CASSLRGTPHSTDTQYF
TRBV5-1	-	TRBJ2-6	CASSYPDSGANVLTF